The 3 T cell receptor beta chains listed next were all sequenced from one sample in a study of blood T cell repertoires in COVID-19. TCRdb's table, derived via immunoSEQ multiplex PCR, lists solely in-frame clones and lacks some. The sample holds 180,000 or so clones, around 83% seen once. The sample taken for sequencing was peripheral blood. The receptors stem from a man aged 18 to 30 with acute or convalescent COVID-19.

The rearrangement uses TRBV6-6 and TRBJ2-5; D unclear. CDR1 MNHNY and CDR2 SVGAGI come from the germline V gene (reference sequence). The CDR3 consists of 12 residues. The ends were cut back, 0 bases at V and 9 bases at J, with 8 bases in the middle. The DNA of the CDR3 is TGTGCCAGCAGTTACTCGTTGCAGGCCCAGTACTTC. This gives the protein CASSYSLQAQYF.

The rearrangement uses TRBV4-1 and TRBJ2-7; tentative D call: TRBD2 (5 bases). The V end lost 4 bases, the J end lost 4 bases, and 11 bases lay between the germline ends. Per the germline V gene, CDR1 is MGHRA and CDR2 is YSYEKL. CDR3 length equals 13 residues. This CDR3 reads CASSPLGGYEQYF. CDR3 coding DNA: TGCGCCAGCAGCCCCCTAGGCGGGTACGAGCAGTACTTC.

V and J are TRBV15 and TRBJ2-7; D is perhaps TRBD2 (5 bases). The germline CDR1 and CDR2 sequences are LNHNV and YYDKDF (reference sequence). Trimming shortened V by 0 bases and J by 3 bases, and 15 bases separated the two germline ends. This CDR3 is built from 16 residues. This CDR3 is CATSRELSSVGYEQYF. CDR3 nucleotides: TGTGCCACCAGCAGAGAACTGAGTAGCGTGGGCTACGAGCAGTACTTC.